This T cell receptor (beta chain) originates from a study of blood T cell repertoires in COVID-19. Study details: Acute-phase and convalescent COVID-19 samples originated in the United States, Italy and Spain. PBMCs, B-cell-depleted T cells, or T cells provided the cDNA or gDNA that made up the material.

Data came from immunoSEQ multiplex PCR; TCRdb stores just in-frame clones and leaves some out. The repertoire includes around 99,000 clones, around 80% of them detected once, and approximately 4.3% sits in the top ten. The CDR3 totals 15 residues. Trimming took 2 bases from V and 5 from J; bases not matched to a gene: 5. CDR1 is SGDLS and CDR2 is YYNGEE in the germline V gene. The chain employs TRBV9 and TRBJ2-7; 12 positions agree with TRBD2. Sequenced material: peripheral blood. The clonotype originates from a human donor in a cohort sampled during active or convalescent COVID-19. The CDR3 DNA reads as TGTGCCAGCAGCGTCGGACTAGCGGGACGGGACGAGCAGTACTTC. Its translation: CASSVGLAGRDEQYF.